A selection of T cell receptor beta chains follows, all from one sample in a study of T-cell reconstitution after alpha-beta-depleted transplantation in children. A single record per CDR3 protein comes from TCRdb applying MiXCR to the PCR reads. The sample holds hundreds of thousands of distinct CDR3 sequences, roughly 11% seen once. Sample: PBMCs, taken before TCRalphabeta/CD19-depleted stem cell transplant. The source is a child less than two years old with acute myeloid leukemia, due to receive a stem cell transplant. Both conserved end residues are part of each CDR3. Each record gives: J gene, clone size, V gene, D gene, CDR3 DNA, CDR3 protein. The D gene is left open where the match is weak. Clone size is given for some rows only: seen once, a few or many times, or a class if the clone is expanded.

TRBJ2-2 few TRBV7-8 NA TGTGCCAGCAGCTCCCGGTCCCGGGGTATCGCGAACACCGGGGAGCTGTTTTTT CASSSRSRGIANTGELFF
TRBJ1-2 many TRBV28 NA TGTGCCGGCCGGGGGTCTAACTATGGCTACACCTTC CAGRGSNYGYTF
TRBJ2-7 NA TRBV10-3 TRBD2 TGTGCCGTCAGGTCCGCTAGCGGTTACGAGCAGTACTTC CAVRSASGYEQYF
TRBJ1-1 many TRBV24-1 NA TGTGCCACCAGTTCAGGGACCTCAGGAACCACTGAAGCTTTCTTT CATSSGTSGTTEAFF
TRBJ2-1 NA TRBV11-1 NA TGTGCCAGCACCCGAGGGACTGTGCAGTTCTTC CASTRGTVQFF
TRBJ1-1 many TRBV6-1 NA TGTGCCAGCAGTGTAATGACAGTAGCTTTCTTT CASSVMTVAFF
TRBJ1-1 many TRBV4-1 NA TGCGCCAGCAGCCAAGATATCGGTTTGGCTGAAGCTTTCTTT CASSQDIGLAEAFF
TRBJ2-1 many TRBV5-1 TRBD1 TGCGCCAGCAGCTTGGAAGACAGGGTTGGCAATGAGCAGTTCTTC CASSLEDRVGNEQFF
TRBJ1-5 many TRBV24-1 TRBD1 TGTGCCACCAGCGGAGGGACAGGGAATCAGCCCCAGCATTTT CATSGGTGNQPQHF
TRBJ2-1 NA TRBV19 TRBD2 TGTGCCAGTAGTATGAGTAGCGGGAGGGCCGGCGCCTACAATGAGCCGTTCTTC CASSMSSGRAGAYNEPFF
TRBJ2-1 many TRBV20-1 TRBD2 TGCAGTGCAACCTCCGGGACTATGGACAATGAGCAGTTCTTC CSATSGTMDNEQFF
TRBJ2-6 NA TRBV20-1 NA TGCAGTGCTAGCAGCGGTCTCGGTGGGGCTCAGGGGGCCAACGTCCTGACTTTC CSASSGLGGAQGANVLTF
TRBJ2-3 many TRBV20-1 TRBD2 TGCAGTGCTAGAGATCGAGGCGGGAGAACAGATACGCAGTATTTT CSARDRGGRTDTQYF
TRBJ1-1 many TRBV11-2 TRBD1 TGTGCCAGCAGCTCCCTAACAGGGGACACTGAAGCTTTCTTT CASSSLTGDTEAFF
TRBJ2-1 many TRBV29-1 NA TGCAGCGTTGGCCGTAGGGAAGGGGGTGAGCAGTTCTTC CSVGRREGGEQFF
TRBJ2-3 many TRBV27 TRBD1 TGTGCCAGCAGGAGACAGGGGGCAGATACGCAGTATTTT CASRRQGADTQYF
TRBJ2-5 many TRBV6-1 NA TGTGCCAGCAGTGACGGTCCGGGGGAGACCCAGTACTTC CASSDGPGETQYF
TRBJ1-2 many TRBV29-1 NA TGCAGCGTTGTCGGGGTGGAGGACTATGGCTACACCTTC CSVVGVEDYGYTF
TRBJ2-5 many TRBV10-2 NA TGCGCCAGCAGTGGAGGAGGGCTCCAAGAGACCCAGTACTTC CASSGGGLQETQYF
TRBJ2-2 many TRBV3-1 NA TGTGCCAGCAGAAGGGACAAGCCTCTCACCGGGGAGCTGTTTTTT CASRRDKPLTGELFF
TRBJ2-2 many TRBV7-2 TRBD2 TGTGCCAGCAGCTTCCAGCGGGGCACCGGGGAGCTGTTTTTT CASSFQRGTGELFF
TRBJ2-1 few TRBV20-1 TRBD2 TGCAGTGCTAGACTAGCGGGCCTCTACAATGAGCAGTTCTTC CSARLAGLYNEQFF
TRBJ2-7 many TRBV20-1 TRBD2 TGCAGTGCTAGGTCCCACGTGGTCGAGCGGGGTTACGAGCAGTACTTC CSARSHVVERGYEQYF
TRBJ2-3 many TRBV20-1 NA TGCAGTGCTAGAGATCTGGCAGCCACAGATACGCAGTATTTT CSARDLAATDTQYF
TRBJ2-1 many TRBV12-3/TRBV12-4 NA TGTGCCAGCAGTCCAAGGGCTGAGCAGTTCTTC CASSPRAEQFF
TRBJ1-2 many TRBV5-1 NA TGCGCCAGCAGCAGGGACGTCGATGGCTACACCTTC CASSRDVDGYTF
TRBJ2-4 few TRBV7-2 NA TGTGCCAGCAGCTTACTCGAGGGAAACATTCAGTACTTC CASSLLEGNIQYF
TRBJ1-4 many TRBV18 TRBD1 TGTGCCAGCTCACCACTGGGACAGGGTAATGAAAAACTGTTTTTT CASSPLGQGNEKLFF
TRBJ2-2 many TRBV20-1 TRBD1 TGCAGTGCTAGAGAATACCAGGGGGCCGGGGAGCTGTTTTTT CSAREYQGAGELFF
TRBJ1-3 many TRBV12-3/TRBV12-4 NA TGTGCCAGCAGTTTTGCCCGTTCTGGAAACACCATATATTTT CASSFARSGNTIYF
TRBJ2-3 many TRBV10-2 TRBD2 TGCGCCAGCAGCGTCGGGACTAGCGGACCCACTAGCACAGATACGCAGTATTTT CASSVGTSGPTSTDTQYF
TRBJ2-1 NA TRBV3-1 TRBD2 TGTGCCACCAGCCAAGAGCCGCTAGCGGGACCCCATTGGGATGAGCAGTTCTTC CATSQEPLAGPHWDEQFF
TRBJ2-7 many TRBV28 TRBD1 TGTGCCAGCAGTTTTCCTCGACAGGGAGCCTACGAGCAGTACTTC CASSFPRQGAYEQYF
TRBJ2-3 NA TRBV4-1 TRBD1 TGCGCCAGCAGCCAAGAGATCGGCGGGACAGGGAAGACAGATACGCAGTATTTT CASSQEIGGTGKTDTQYF
TRBJ2-3 NA TRBV12-3/TRBV12-4 TRBD2 TGTGCCAGCAGTTCTACCGGGACTAGCGGGAGAACAGATACGCAGTATTTT CASSSTGTSGRTDTQYF
TRBJ2-3 many TRBV7-9 NA TGTGCCAGCACCATTCTGGAGGCCACAGATACGCAGTATTTT CASTILEATDTQYF